A single sample is the source of the 31 T cell receptor beta chains below, sequenced in a study of CD8 T cells in ankylosing spondylitis. TCRdb reanalysed the 5' RACE reads using MiXCR and keeps one entry per CDR3 protein. The sample contains 150,000 to 200,000 distinct CDR3 sequences, about 18% of which appear only once. The sequenced sample consisted of blood, either unsorted or a sorted T cell fraction (not recorded which). Receptors originate from a male donor aged 10 to 35 with ankylosing spondylitis or in good health (not recorded which).

Many counts were recorded for this clonotype. V is TRBV20-1 and J is TRBJ2-3; TRBD2 aligns across 12 bases. Unmatched junction bases numbered 9, after V lost 5 bases and J lost 6 bases. Germline loops: CDR1 DFQATT, CDR2 SNEGSKA (reference sequence). This CDR3 region has 15 residues. CDR3 sequence (DNA): TGCAGTGCTGGGATGTCTAGCGGGAGGGGGGATACGCAGTATTTT. Residues: CSAGMSSGRGDTQYF.

This clonotype appeared many times. The chain employs TRBV5-1 and TRBJ2-5, with 10 bases that match TRBD1. There are 15 residues in the CDR3. Looked up from germline, CDR1 is SGHRS and CDR2 is YFSETQ. J gave up 4 bases and V 4 bases, and 7 bases lay outside the gene matches. DNA of the CDR3: TGCGCCAGCAGCGCTTCGACAGGGGGCCTAGAGACCCAGTACTTC. This codes for CASSASTGGLETQYF.

This clonotype was recorded many times. The chain employs TRBV29-1 and TRBJ1-1; unclear D gene. Germline lookup yields CDR1 SQVTM and CDR2 ANQGSEA. The V gene lost 5 bases and the J gene lost 6 bases, with 10 bases spanning the gap. The CDR3 totals 11 residues. CDR3 DNA: TGCAGCGTTATAGAAGGAGCTGAAGCTTTCTTT. Translation gives CSVIEGAEAFF.

In its sample, this clonotype was seen many times. CDR3 sequence (DNA): TGTGCCAGCAGCCACCACAGCCTCTCTGGGGCCAACGTCCTGACTTTC. Translating it yields CASSHHSLSGANVLTF. The chain recombines TRBV14 with TRBJ2-6; no clear D. Germline-derived CDR1 and CDR2 are SGHDN and FVKESK. V lost 3 bases, J lost 0 bases, and 9 bases lay in between. The CDR3 spans 16 residues.

Points on this clonotype: The junction departs from germline at one end; a sequencing error may be responsible. The chain couples TRBV5-1 to TRBJ2-2, with D perhaps matching TRBD2 (5 bases). The CDR3 is 16 residues long. Germline V CDR1 and CDR2: SGHRS, YFSETQ. CDR3 DNA: TGCGCCAGCAGCTTGGATCTGTTCCCGAACACCGGGGAGCTGGTTTTT. Its translation is CASSLDLFPNTGELVF.

The rearrangement joins TRBV18 to TRBJ2-5; D might be TRBD1 or TRBD2, each matching 5 bases. Trimming took 1 base from V and 1 from J, leaving 10 bases between them. Germline loops: CDR1 KGHSH, CDR2 LQKENI. The CDR3 contains 15 residues. The CDR3 sequence: CASSPLTGTQETQYF. CDR3 coding DNA: TGTGCCAGCTCACCACTTACCGGGACCCAAGAGACCCAGTACTTC.

This clonotype was observed at least ten times. The V call is TRBV29-1, the J call TRBJ2-1; the D gene is possibly TRBD1 (6 bases). Germline V gives CDR1 SQVTM, CDR2 ANQGSEA. Trimming cost V 7 bases and J 7 bases, with 11 bases left between them. The CDR3 length is 11 residues. The CDR3 here is CSGSQGNEQFF. DNA of the CDR3: TGCAGCGGCTCACAGGGAAATGAGCAGTTCTTC.

This clonotype was observed many times. The chain has TRBV12-3 or TRBV12-4 and TRBJ2-5; D may be TRBD1 (6 bases). This CDR3 has 13 amino acids. The V end lost 6 bases, the J end lost 4 bases, and 12 bases lay between the germline ends. CDR3 sequence reads: CASSPQGAETQYF. The CDR3 DNA reads TGTGCCAGCAGCCCACAGGGTGCAGAGACCCAGTACTTC.

This clonotype has at least ten counts. This chain uses TRBV6-5 with TRBJ2-2, with unresolved D. CDR3 length: 15 amino acids. Trimming took off 4 bases at V and 1 base at J, with 10 bases between the two ends. Germline assignment: CDR1 MNHEY and CDR2 SVGAGI. CDR3 coding DNA: TGTGCCAGCAGTTTCCAAAGACGGAACACCGGGGAGCTGTTTTTT. It translates to CASSFQRRNTGELFF.

The chain uses TRBV20-1 and TRBJ2-7; no clear D. Deletions cut 3 bases from V and 2 bases from J, with 11 bases between. This CDR3 region has 13 residues. Germline CDR1 DFQATT, CDR2 SNEGSKA (reference sequence). The CDR3 sequence is CSARSPSAYEQYF. In DNA form, the CDR3 reads TGCAGTGCTAGGTCCCCTAGTGCCTACGAGCAGTACTTC.

The chain carries TRBV29-1 and TRBJ2-1; D is uncertain. Germline-derived CDR1 and CDR2 are SQVTM and ANQGSEA. The CDR3 contains 14 residues. V was cut by 5 bases and J by 0 bases, with 11 bases left in between. The CDR3, as DNA: TGCAGCGTTTTCGCCAGGAGCTCCTACAATGAGCAGTTCTTC. Its translation is CSVFARSSYNEQFF.

This clonotype was detected many times. The rearrangement uses TRBV15 and TRBJ2-5, with 12 nucleotides matching TRBD2. Germline V gene lookup returns CDR1 LNHNV and CDR2 YYDKDF (reference sequence). The CDR3 has 18 residues. The V segment lost 3 bases and the J segment 5 bases; nucleotides outside the gene matches: 13. The CDR3 sequence is CATSRGPSRLAGEETQYF. CDR3 nucleotide sequence: TGTGCCACCAGCAGGGGCCCCTCAAGACTAGCGGGAGAGGAGACCCAGTACTTC.

There are many counts of this clonotype. The chain uses TRBV6-2 or TRBV6-3 and TRBJ2-1, with 9 bases that match TRBD1. The CDR3 runs to 14 residues. Germline assignment: CDR1 MNHEY and CDR2 SVGEGT. Germline trimming cut 5 bases from V and 10 bases from J; bases unmatched to any gene: 9. Here the CDR3 DNA reads TGTGCCAGCAGTAACAGGGGGCGAGGTCAAGAGCAGTTCTTC. It specifies CASSNRGRGQEQFF.

V and J are TRBV4-2 and TRBJ2-5; D gene ambiguous. The ends were cut back, 0 bases at V and 4 bases at J, with 12 bases in the middle. This CDR3 contains 15 residues. CDR1 and CDR2 (germline): LGHNA, YNFKEQ. The DNA for the CDR3 is TGTGCCAGCAGCCAAGAGGGAAGGCAAGGAGAGACCCAGTACTTC. Protein: CASSQEGRQGETQYF.

The chain uses TRBV5-1 and TRBJ2-1, with 7 bases fitting TRBD1. Germline assignment: CDR1 SGHRS and CDR2 YFSETQ. The trim removed 0 bases at V and 8 bases at J, leaving 5 bases unmatched. This CDR3 has 14 amino acids. The chain's CDR3 is CASSLGQGFDEQFF. As DNA, the CDR3 is TGCGCCAGCAGCTTGGGACAGGGTTTCGATGAGCAGTTCTTC.

This clonotype was seen ten or more times. The chain combines TRBV7-2 with TRBJ1-2, with a weak D call TRBD1 (5 bases). The V end was cut by 11 bases, the J end by 8 bases, with 15 bases between. CDR1 SGHTA and CDR2 FQGNSA come from the germline V gene. The CDR3 totals 11 residues. CDR3 coding DNA: TGTGCCGACGTGGGGCGCCACGGCTACACCTTC. Residues: CADVGRHGYTF.

The genes are TRBV9 and TRBJ2-5, with D possibly being TRBD1 (6 bases). Looked up from germline, CDR1 is SGDLS and CDR2 is YYNGEE. V lost 0 bases to trimming and J lost 2 bases, with 11 bases between them. This CDR3 region has 15 residues. The CDR3 coding sequence is TGTGCCAGCAGCGTAGGGGACATGGAACAAGAGACCCAGTACTTC. This translates into CASSVGDMEQETQYF.

This clonotype was observed many times. The CDR3 here is CASSLSQGARTQYF. The CDR3 region has the DNA TGTGCCAGCAGCTTAAGTCAGGGGGCGCGTACGCAGTATTTT. The chain couples TRBV7-8 to TRBJ2-3; TRBD1 agrees at 8 bases. Germline CDR1 and CDR2: SGHVS and FQNEAQ. J lost 8 bases, V lost 2 bases, and 6 bases had no gene match. The CDR3 has 14 amino acids.

V is TRBV19 and J is TRBJ2-1, with 9 positions matching TRBD2. CDR3 length: 18 residues. Unmatched junction bases numbered 9, after V lost 1 base and J lost 2 bases. Per the germline V gene, CDR1 is LNHDA and CDR2 is SQIVND (reference sequence). CDR3: CASSIGAAGGRAYNEQFF. The CDR3 DNA reads as TGTGCCAGTAGTATAGGGGCGGCGGGCGGGAGGGCCTACAATGAGCAGTTCTTC.

Many counts were recorded for this clonotype. V and J are TRBV6-6 and TRBJ2-1; no clear D. Germline values: CDR1 MNHNY, CDR2 SVGAGI (reference sequence). This CDR3 contains 13 residues. The V end was cut by 0 bases, the J end by 8 bases, with 8 bases between. This CDR3 is CASSYSEWYEQFF. CDR3 bases: TGTGCCAGCAGTTACTCCGAGTGGTATGAGCAGTTCTTC.

This clonotype was seen at least ten times. The V gene is TRBV11-3, the J gene TRBJ2-7; D possibly uses TRBD1 or TRBD2 (5 bases each). The germline V gene encodes CDR1 SGHNT and CDR2 YENEEA. The V gene lost 1 base and the J gene lost 10 bases, with 23 bases spanning the gap. The length of the CDR3 is 16 residues. For the CDR3, the DNA is TGTGCCAGCAGCTTAGCTCAAGGGGACCGTTTTAGGGGCCAGTACGTC. Protein: CASSLAQGDRFRGQYV.

This chain uses TRBV7-2 with TRBJ2-3, with 11 bases matching TRBD2. V trimming: 5 bases; J trimming: 0 bases; junction bases outside the gene matches: 10. The CDR3 runs 18 residues. Germline V gene lookup returns CDR1 SGHTA and CDR2 FQGNSA. CDR3 protein: CASSVTGLAETSTDTQYF. The CDR3 region has the DNA TGTGCCAGCAGCGTTACGGGACTAGCGGAAACTAGCACAGATACGCAGTATTTT. Supplemented by reference TRBV7-2 and TRBJ2-3, the full variable domain reads GAGVSQSPSNKVTEKGKDVELRCDPISGHTALYWYRQSLGQGLEFLIYFQGNSAPDKSGLPSDRFSAERTGGSVSTLTIQRTQQEDSAVYLCASSVTGLAETSTDTQYFGPGTRLTVL.

This clonotype was picked up many times. The chain employs TRBV20-1 and TRBJ2-3; D unresolved. Germline lookup yields CDR1 DFQATT and CDR2 SNEGSKA (reference sequence). The CDR3 is 13 residues long. Trimming removed 6 bases at V and 2 bases at J, with 12 bases between. CDR3 coding DNA: TGCAGTGCGAAAGAGGCGAACACAGATACGCAGTATTTT. The encoded protein is CSAKEANTDTQYF.

This sequence joins TRBV2 and TRBJ2-7; 10 nucleotides align to TRBD2. This CDR3 comprises 15 residues. The germline V gene encodes CDR1 SNHLY and CDR2 FYNNEI. Trimming took 7 bases from V and 3 from J; bases not matched to a gene: 9. In nucleotides, the CDR3 is TGTGCCAGCACTAGTACTCTAGCGGGAGTCTACGAGCAGTACGTC. Amino acids: CASTSTLAGVYEQYV.

Ten or more counts support this clonotype. The rearrangement uses TRBV5-1 and TRBJ1-1, with TRBD1 as a possible D gene (6 bases). The V and J ends lost 4 bases and 0 bases respectively, with 13 bases between them. The CDR3 runs 15 residues. From germline, CDR1 is SGHRS and CDR2 YFSETQ. CDR3 bases: TGCGCCAGCAGCCTAGGGGGGCGTATGAACACTGAAGCTTTCTTT. This codes for CASSLGGRMNTEAFF.

The chain is built from TRBV29-1 and TRBJ2-7; D ambiguous. Trimming removed 4 bases at V and 7 bases at J, with 20 bases between. CDR1 and CDR2 (germline): SQVTM, ANQGSEA. CDR3 length: 14 amino acids. The CDR3 DNA follows: TGCAGCGTTGGTCGGACCGTTGCGTTCCGGGAGCAGTACTTC. Its translation is CSVGRTVAFREQYF.

This chain links TRBV29-1 with TRBJ1-1, with TRBD1 as a possible D gene (6 bases). V was pared by 4 bases and J by 2 bases, with 14 bases between. Germline loops: CDR1 SQVTM, CDR2 ANQGSEA. The CDR3 spans 14 residues. CDR3 nucleotide sequence: TGCAGCGTTGGAACAGGGCCCTCCAACACTGAAGCTTTCTTT. Encoded protein: CSVGTGPSNTEAFF. The full variable domain, rest sourced from reference TRBV29-1 and TRBJ1-1, is SAVISQKPSRDICQRGTSLTIQCQVDSQVTMMFWYRQQPGQSLTLIATANQGSEATYESGFVIDKFPISRPNLTFSTLTVSNMSPEDSSIYLCSVGTGPSNTEAFFGQGTRLTVV.

The chain joins TRBV29-1 to TRBJ2-7; D might be TRBD1 (6 bases). Between the trimmed V and J ends, which lost 1 base and 1 base, there was a span of 11 bases. Germline V gene data show CDR1 as SQVTM and CDR2 as ANQGSEA. The CDR3 sequence is 14 residues long. The CDR3 region has the DNA TGCAGCGTTGAAGGGGACAAGAGTTCCTACGAGCAGTACTTC. It yields the protein CSVEGDKSSYEQYF.

The sample holds many counts of this clonotype. This chain connects TRBV6-5 to TRBJ2-2; TRBD1 aligns across 11 bases. Germline V lookup: CDR1 MNHEY, CDR2 SVGAGI. There are 17 residues in the CDR3. The V segment lost 2 bases and the J segment 6 bases; nucleotides outside the gene matches: 8. CDR3 region: CASSYTWTGGNAGELFF. DNA for the CDR3: TGTGCCAGCAGTTACACCTGGACAGGGGGCAACGCCGGGGAGCTGTTTTTT.

This clonotype was counted many times. This chain's CDR3 is CASSSRPRGYDEQFF. CDR3 DNA: TGTGCCAGCAGCTCCCGACCTAGGGGGTACGATGAGCAGTTCTTC. The chain links TRBV9 to TRBJ2-1; TRBD1 might be the D (6 bases). Trimming removed 4 bases at V and 8 bases at J, with 19 bases between. The germline V gene has CDR1 SGDLS and CDR2 YYNGEE. This CDR3 contains 15 residues.

This clonotype was seen at least ten times. The V and J genes are TRBV28 and TRBJ2-1, with TRBD2 matching 8 bases. CDR1 is MDHEN, CDR2 SYDVKM, per germline. This CDR3 is 13 amino acids long. The V and J ends lost 8 bases and 10 bases, in that order; junction bases with no gene match: 10. The CDR3, as DNA: TGTGCCAGCGTGGGTAGCGGGATAAGAGAGCAGTTCTTC. As protein: CASVGSGIREQFF.